Listed below are T cell receptor beta chains from one sample, sequenced in a study of T cells in Graves' hyperthyroidism and ophthalmopathy. TCRdb used MiXCR to reprocess the multiplex PCR reads, holding one entry per CDR3 protein. Of under 400,000 distinct CDR3 sequences in the sample, approximately 15% were seen once. The sample comprised blood. These receptors all stem from a woman aged 60 to 75 with Graves' hyperthyroidism. CDR3s include the opening cysteine and the closing phenylalanine or tryptophan. Fields, in order: clone size, D gene, J gene, V gene, CDR3 DNA, CDR3 protein. D genes are given only for firm matches. Size tells how often a clone was seen (once, few, many) or the class of an expanded clone, and some rows leave it out.

size: -
D: -
J: TRBJ1-2
V: TRBV10-3
DNA: TGTGCCATCAGGAACTCGGGACTGGGGGGCTACACCTTC
CDR3: CAIRNSGLGGYTF

size: many
D: -
J: TRBJ2-5
V: TRBV6-5
DNA: TGTGCCAGCAGTTACTCGACAGGTCAAGAGACCCAGTACTTC
CDR3: CASSYSTGQETQYF

size: many
D: TRBD1
J: TRBJ2-3
V: TRBV11-2
DNA: TGTGCCAGCAGCTTAGCAGACAGGGGTCCCCCCACAGATACGCAGTATTTT
CDR3: CASSLADRGPPTDTQYF

size: once
D: -
J: TRBJ1-5
V: TRBV20-1
DNA: TGCAGTGCTGCCCCGGACAGTGGATATCGGCCCCAGCATTTT
CDR3: CSAAPDSGYRPQHF

size: many
D: TRBD2
J: TRBJ2-5
V: TRBV2
DNA: TGTGCCAGCAGTAGGAGCGGGAAAGAGACCCAGTACTTC
CDR3: CASSRSGKETQYF

size: many
D: TRBD1
J: TRBJ2-7
V: TRBV20-1
DNA: TGCAGTGCTAGTCGGACAGGGTGGCCCTACGAGCAGTACTTC
CDR3: CSASRTGWPYEQYF

size: -
D: -
J: TRBJ2-3
V: TRBV6-2/TRBV6-3
DNA: TGTGCCAGCAGTTACCTCCACAGGGCTAGCACAGATACGCAGTATTTT
CDR3: CASSYLHRASTDTQYF

size: many
D: TRBD1
J: TRBJ1-6
V: TRBV2
DNA: TGTGCCAGCAGGGGGGGGACAGTTAATTCACCCCTCCACTTT
CDR3: CASRGGTVNSPLHF

size: few
D: -
J: TRBJ1-1
V: TRBV5-8
DNA: TGTGCCAGCAGCTTGGCCAGGGAAGACACTGAAGCTTTCTTT
CDR3: CASSLAREDTEAFF

size: -
D: TRBD1
J: TRBJ1-3
V: TRBV7-2
DNA: TGTGCCAGCAGCTTTTGGACAGGGGTCCGGTCTGGAAACACCATATATTTT
CDR3: CASSFWTGVRSGNTIYF

size: many
D: -
J: TRBJ1-1
V: TRBV28
DNA: TGTGCCAGCAGCCCGAGCGCTCCGGGATCCAACACTGAAGCTTTCTTT
CDR3: CASSPSAPGSNTEAFF

size: many
D: -
J: TRBJ2-4
V: TRBV2
DNA: TGTGCCAGCAGTCGGGAGCAAGGGAATCAGTACTTC
CDR3: CASSREQGNQYF

size: -
D: TRBD2
J: TRBJ2-7
V: TRBV20-1
DNA: TGCAGTGCTAGAGTTTGGGGGGAAAGCGGGAGGATACGCGAGCAGTACTTC
CDR3: CSARVWGESGRIREQYF